This entry lists 23 T cell receptor beta chains sequenced from one sample in a study of shared clonotypes between healthy human individuals. This table comes from immunoSEQ multiplex PCR, and its TCRdb copy is limited to in-frame clones, with some not included. Here the sample spans roughly 300,000 clones, over 75% being singletons. The source material was memory CD8+ T cells sorted from blood. As for subset: CD45RO+ cells pooled with CCR7-negative TemRA cells. Receptors originate from a man between 18 and 29 years old in good health.

A remark on this clone: A far larger clone is only one base removed, so a read error is likely. The chain employs TRBV28 and TRBJ2-7; 8 bases match TRBD1. The CDR3 is 12 residues long. Germline CDR1 reads MDHEN; CDR2 reads SYDVKM. J was trimmed by 5 bases and V by 4 bases; bases with no gene match: 1. Written as DNA, the CDR3 is TGTGCCAGCAGTTGGACAGGGAACGAGCAGTACTTC. It translates to CASSWTGNEQYF.

With regard to this clone: A much larger clone differs from this one at a single base, so this may be a read error. The CDR3 DNA is TGTACCAGCAGCTTGCAGGAAGGCCCGATAGGCTACACCTTC. Translation gives CTSSLQEGPIGYTF. The chain has TRBV5-5 and TRBJ1-2; D ambiguous. This CDR3 contains 14 residues. Germline V gene sequence: CDR1 SGHKS, CDR2 YYEKEE (reference sequence).

The V gene is TRBV7-9, the J gene TRBJ1-2; D uncertain. CDR1 is SEHNR and CDR2 is FQNEAQ in the germline V gene (reference sequence). Trimming removed 7 bases from V and 8 bases from J, with 14 bases in between. CDR3 size: 12 residues. For the CDR3, the DNA is TGTGCCAGCAACCGCGTGGCGGACGGCTACACCTTC. Its protein product is CASNRVADGYTF. The full variable domain, completed using reference TRBV7-9 and TRBJ1-2, is DTGVSQNPRHKITKRGQNVTFRCDPISEHNRLYWYRQTLGQGPEFLTYFQNEAQLEKSRLLSDRFSAERPKGSFSTLEIQRTEQGDSAMYLCASNRVADGYTFGSGTRLTVV.

The chain recombines TRBV29-1 with TRBJ1-1, with 7 bases aligning to TRBD1. The CDR3 runs 12 residues. Losses at the gene ends were 5 bases for V and 1 base for J; bases not matched to a gene: 1. Germline V CDR1 and CDR2: SQVTM, ANQGSEA. CDR3 bases: TGCAGCGTTTCAGGGGGGAACACTGAAGCTTTCTTT. Residues: CSVSGGNTEAFF.

The J gene is TRBJ2-3, the V gene TRBV6-6, with D perhaps TRBD1 (6 bases). The V end was cut by 5 bases, the J end by 4 bases, with 16 bases between. The CDR3 runs 15 residues. The germline V gene encodes CDR1 MNHNY and CDR2 SVGAGI (reference sequence). The CDR3 DNA sequence: TGTGCCAGCAGTCCGGGGACAATTGGGGCAGATACGCAGTATTTT. It translates to CASSPGTIGADTQYF.

The chain recombines TRBV5-4 with TRBJ1-1; D not resolved. CDR1 is SGHNT, CDR2 YYREEE, per germline (reference sequence). The V end was cut by 1 base, the J end by 7 bases, with 17 bases between. The CDR3 sequence is 15 residues long. This CDR3 is CASSLTERVGGEAFF. The CDR3 coding sequence is TGTGCCAGCAGCTTGACTGAACGGGTGGGTGGTGAAGCTTTCTTT.

As to this clone: The sample has other DNA sequences that encode this CDR3 too. The genes are TRBV27 and TRBJ2-5; D is undetermined. V lost 5 bases, J lost 0 bases, and 4 bases lay in between. The CDR3 consists of 12 residues. The V gene's germline CDR1 is MNHEY and CDR2 SMNVEV (reference sequence). DNA for the CDR3: TGTGCCAGCAGTCCCGACCAAGAGACCCAGTACTTC. Amino acid sequence: CASSPDQETQYF.

The chain uses TRBV15 and TRBJ2-1; tentatively, D is TRBD1 (5 bases). Trimming shortened V by 5 bases and J by 6 bases, and 14 bases separated the two germline ends. The CDR3 has 14 amino acids. Looked up from germline, CDR1 is LNHNV and CDR2 is YYDKDF (reference sequence). The chain's CDR3 is CATSPQPGSNEQFF. The CDR3 coding sequence is TGTGCCACCAGCCCTCAGCCAGGGTCCAATGAGCAGTTCTTC. The variable domain in full, with the rest retrieved from reference TRBV15 and TRBJ2-1, is DAMVIQNPRYQVTQFGKPVTLSCSQTLNHNVMYWYQQKSSQAPKLLFHYYDKDFNNEADTPDNFQSRRPNTSFCFLDIRSPGLGDTAMYLCATSPQPGSNEQFFGPGTRLTVL.

The chain couples TRBV28 to TRBJ1-1; 9 bases are a match to TRBD1. From germline, CDR1 is MDHEN and CDR2 SYDVKM. Trimming cost V 5 bases and J 10 bases; bases outside gene matches: 11. The CDR3 contains 14 residues. The CDR3 is CASSPTGGEDLAFF. For the CDR3, the DNA is TGTGCCAGCAGTCCCACAGGGGGCGAGGATTTAGCTTTCTTT.

The rearrangement uses TRBV18 and TRBJ2-1, with 11 bases aligning to TRBD2. CDR3 size: 15 residues. Germline values: CDR1 KGHSH, CDR2 LQKENI. The J segment lost 4 bases and the V segment lost 3 bases, leaving 2 bases of the junction unmatched. CDR3 DNA: TGTGCCAGCTCACCGGGGACTAGCGGTTACAATGAGCAGTTCTTC. Translating gives CASSPGTSGYNEQFF.

This chain joins TRBV11-2 and TRBJ2-1; the match to TRBD1 covers 9 bases. Trimming removed 2 bases from V and 6 bases from J; junction bases left unmatched: 14. Germline V CDR1 and CDR2: SGHAT, FQNNGV. The CDR3 contains 18 residues. The CDR3 region is CASSLRGIGQGPGNEQFF. CDR3 DNA sequence: TGTGCCAGCAGCTTAAGGGGTATCGGACAGGGGCCAGGCAATGAGCAGTTCTTC.

V is TRBV5-6 and J is TRBJ1-2; D is unclear. Germline V lookup: CDR1 SGHDT, CDR2 YYEEEE. The CDR3 has 15 residues. Trimming took off 0 bases at V and 4 bases at J, with 13 bases between the two ends. In DNA form, the CDR3 reads TGTGCCAGCAGCTTGGTCGTCCTGAGCGTCTATGGCTACACCTTC. Amino acid sequence: CASSLVVLSVYGYTF.

The gene calls are TRBV15 and TRBJ1-2; TRBD1 matches at 8 bases. CDR1 LNHNV and CDR2 YYDKDF come from the germline V gene (reference sequence). The CDR3 covers 14 residues. With 5 bases clipped from V and 1 base from J, the junction kept 3 bases outside the gene matches. The CDR3 coding sequence is TGTGCCACCAGCGCTACAGGGGGTAACTATGGCTACACCTTC. Translated: CATSATGGNYGYTF.

This clone has only a few counts. Other nucleotide sequences in the sample specify the same CDR3. The gene calls are TRBV6-1 and TRBJ1-4; 11 bases line up with TRBD1. The V gene end was trimmed by 3 bases and the J gene end by 0 bases; junction bases not matched to a gene: 3. This CDR3 spans 17 amino acids. Looked up from germline, CDR1 is MNHNS and CDR2 is SASEGT. CDR3 sequence: CASSERDRGATNEKLFF. The CDR3, as DNA: TGTGCCAGCAGTGAGAGGGACAGGGGGGCAACTAATGAAAAACTGTTTTTT.

CDR3 region: CASSSRSGGIDTQYF. Here the CDR3 DNA reads TGTGCCAGCAGCTCTAGGAGCGGGGGCATAGATACGCAGTATTTT. V is TRBV11-2 and J is TRBJ2-3, with TRBD2 matching 8 bases. Germline-derived CDR1 and CDR2 are SGHAT and FQNNGV. The CDR3 extends over 15 amino acids. V was pared by 4 bases and J by 5 bases, with 8 bases of the junction left unmatched.

The V call is TRBV5-6, the J call TRBJ1-3; 7 bases agree with TRBD1. The J segment lost 8 bases and the V segment lost 3 bases, leaving 5 bases of the junction unmatched. Germline assignment: CDR1 SGHDT and CDR2 YYEEEE. This CDR3 has 13 amino acids. The chain's CDR3 is CASSSDREYTIYF. For the CDR3, the DNA is TGTGCCAGCAGCTCCGACAGGGAATACACCATATATTTT.

V usage is TRBV10-3 and J usage is TRBJ2-5; D is possibly TRBD1 or TRBD2 (7 bases each). Trimming pared 2 bases from V and 7 bases from J, leaving 26 bases between. This CDR3 has 18 residues. Per the germline V gene, CDR1 is ENHRY and CDR2 is SYGVKD. In DNA form, the CDR3 reads TGTGCCATCAGTGAGCCTCCCCACCGGGACAGCTCGGGAGGGACCCAGTACTTC. It is translated as CAISEPPHRDSSGGTQYF.

The rearrangement links TRBV6-1 to TRBJ1-2; tentative D call: TRBD1 (5 bases). The germline gives CDR1 MNHNS, CDR2 SASEGT. CDR3 length equals 18 residues. V was cut by 3 bases and J by 2 bases, with 22 bases left in between. The CDR3 nucleotides are TGTGCCAGCAGTGATTCAGGGAGGGATACCGAGCCGAACTATGGCTACACCTTC. Translated, it gives CASSDSGRDTEPNYGYTF.

This rearrangement joins TRBV5-1 to TRBJ2-3; D is undetermined. V was cut by 8 bases and J by 10 bases, with 20 bases left in between. Germline V gene data show CDR1 as SGHRS and CDR2 as YFSETQ. The CDR3 consists of 13 residues. Here the CDR3 reads CASRPTLALAQYF. CDR3 in DNA: TGCGCCAGTAGACCCACCTTAGCCCTAGCGCAGTATTTT.

The V call is TRBV14, the J call TRBJ2-1; 7 positions agree with TRBD2. CDR3 size: 16 residues. Germline CDR1 reads SGHDN; CDR2 reads FVKESK. Trimming took 4 bases from V and 4 from J; bases not matched to a gene: 10. CDR3 sequence (DNA): TGTGCCAGCAGCCGTATACTAGCGAGAATTTACAATGAGCAGTTCTTC. Its protein is CASSRILARIYNEQFF. Drawing the rest from reference TRBV14 and TRBJ2-1, the complete variable domain is EAGVTQFPSHSVIEKGQTVTLRCDPISGHDNLYWYRRVMGKEIKFLLHFVKESKQDESGMPNNRFLAERTGGTYSTLKVQPAELEDSGVYFCASSRILARIYNEQFFGPGTRLTVL.

The chain links TRBV7-9 to TRBJ2-7, with a weak D call TRBD2 (7 bases). Trimming cost V 5 bases and J 0 bases, with 20 bases left between them. Germline values: CDR1 SEHNR, CDR2 FQNEAQ (reference sequence). The CDR3 is made up of 17 amino acids. The CDR3 DNA sequence: TGTGCCAGCAGCACCCGGGGGTCCGGGGGGCTCTCCTACGAGCAGTACTTC. It codes for CASSTRGSGGLSYEQYF.

V is TRBV27 and J is TRBJ2-1, with 9 nucleotides matching TRBD1. This CDR3 spans 17 amino acids. Germline trimming cut 5 bases from V and 8 bases from J; bases unmatched to any gene: 16. Germline V lookup: CDR1 MNHEY, CDR2 SMNVEV (reference sequence). This CDR3 is CASSPLQTGGLFDEQFF. The CDR3 nucleotides read TGTGCCAGCAGTCCCCTCCAAACAGGGGGCTTGTTCGATGAGCAGTTCTTC.

The chain joins TRBV4-3 to TRBJ2-1; TRBD2 matches 8 bases. V dropped 0 bases and J dropped 7; count of bases not matched to a gene: 14. The CDR3 runs to 18 residues. CDR1 is LGHNA and CDR2 is YSLEER in the germline V gene. In DNA form, the CDR3 reads TGCGCCAGCAGCCAAGAGGCGACAGCGGGAGAGGAGGGTAATGAGCAGTTCTTC. Its protein product is CASSQEATAGEEGNEQFF.